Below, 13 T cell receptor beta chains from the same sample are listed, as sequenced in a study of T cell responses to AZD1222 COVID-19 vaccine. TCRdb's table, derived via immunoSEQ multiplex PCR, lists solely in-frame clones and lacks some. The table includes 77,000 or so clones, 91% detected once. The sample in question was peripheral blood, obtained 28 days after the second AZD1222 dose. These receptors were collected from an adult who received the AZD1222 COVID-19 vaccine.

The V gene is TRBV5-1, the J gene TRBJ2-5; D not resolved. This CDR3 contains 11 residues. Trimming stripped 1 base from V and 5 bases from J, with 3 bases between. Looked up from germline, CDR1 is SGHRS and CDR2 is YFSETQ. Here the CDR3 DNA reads TGCGCCAGCAGCTTGATGGAGACCCAGTACTTC. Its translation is CASSLMETQYF.

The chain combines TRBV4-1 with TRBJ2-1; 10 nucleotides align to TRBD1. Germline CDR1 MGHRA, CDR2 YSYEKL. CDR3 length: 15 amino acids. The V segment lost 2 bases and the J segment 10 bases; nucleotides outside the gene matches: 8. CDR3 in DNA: TGCGCCAGCAGCCAACTTGACAGGGGGCTAGTCGAGCAGTTCTTC. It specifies CASSQLDRGLVEQFF.

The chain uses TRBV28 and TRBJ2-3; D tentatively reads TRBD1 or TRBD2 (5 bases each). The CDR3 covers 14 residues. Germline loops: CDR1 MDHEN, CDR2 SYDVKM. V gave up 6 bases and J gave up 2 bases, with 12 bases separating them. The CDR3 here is CASRGRGATDTQYF. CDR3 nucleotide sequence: TGTGCCAGCAGGGGGAGAGGGGCCACAGATACGCAGTATTTT. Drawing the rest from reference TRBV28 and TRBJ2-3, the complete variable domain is DVKVTQSSRYLVKRTGEKVFLECVQDMDHENMFWYRQDPGLGLRLIYFSYDVKMKEKGDIPEGYSVSREKKERFSLILESASTNQTSMYLCASRGRGATDTQYFGPGTRLTVL.

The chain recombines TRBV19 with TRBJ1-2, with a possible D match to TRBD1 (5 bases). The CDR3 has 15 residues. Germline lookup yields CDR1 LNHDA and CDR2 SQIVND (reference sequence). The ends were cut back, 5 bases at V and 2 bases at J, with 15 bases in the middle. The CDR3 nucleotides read TGTGCCAGTAGTGTCCAGGGAAGGCAAAACTATGGCTACACCTTC. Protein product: CASSVQGRQNYGYTF. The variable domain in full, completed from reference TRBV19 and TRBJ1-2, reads DGGITQSPKYLFRKEGQNVTLSCEQNLNHDAMYWYRQDPGQGLRLIYYSQIVNDFQKGDIAEGYSVSREKKESFPLTVTSAQKNPTAFYLCASSVQGRQNYGYTFGSGTRLTVV.

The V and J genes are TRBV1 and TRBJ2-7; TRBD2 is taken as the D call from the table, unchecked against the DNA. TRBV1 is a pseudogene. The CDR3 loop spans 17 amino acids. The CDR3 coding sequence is TGCACCAGTGCGTTGACTAGCGGGAGGGCCATGGGGTACGAGCAGTACTTC. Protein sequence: CTSALTSGRAMGYEQYF.

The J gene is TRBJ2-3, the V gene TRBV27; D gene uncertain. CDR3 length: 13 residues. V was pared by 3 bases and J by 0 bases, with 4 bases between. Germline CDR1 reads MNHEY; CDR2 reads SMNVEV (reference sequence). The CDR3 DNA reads TGTGCCAGCAGTTTTCTCAGCACAGATACGCAGTATTTT. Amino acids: CASSFLSTDTQYF.

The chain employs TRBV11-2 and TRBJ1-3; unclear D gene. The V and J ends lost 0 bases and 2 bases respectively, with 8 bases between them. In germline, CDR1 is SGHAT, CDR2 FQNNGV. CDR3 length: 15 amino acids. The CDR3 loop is CASSLDFPAGNTIYF. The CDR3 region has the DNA TGTGCCAGCAGCTTAGACTTCCCAGCTGGAAACACCATATATTTT.

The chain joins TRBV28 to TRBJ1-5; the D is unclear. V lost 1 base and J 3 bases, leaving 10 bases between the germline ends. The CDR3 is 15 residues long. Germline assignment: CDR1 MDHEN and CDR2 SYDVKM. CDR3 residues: CASSLSRETNQPQHF. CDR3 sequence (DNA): TGTGCCAGCAGTTTATCTAGAGAGACCAATCAGCCCCAGCATTTT.

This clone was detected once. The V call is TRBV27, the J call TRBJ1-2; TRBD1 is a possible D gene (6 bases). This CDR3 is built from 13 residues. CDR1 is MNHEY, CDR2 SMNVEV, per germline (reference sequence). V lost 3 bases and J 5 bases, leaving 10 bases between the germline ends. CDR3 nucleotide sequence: TGTGCCAGCAGTTTGGGGGCAGGGTATGGCTACACCTTC. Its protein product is CASSLGAGYGYTF.

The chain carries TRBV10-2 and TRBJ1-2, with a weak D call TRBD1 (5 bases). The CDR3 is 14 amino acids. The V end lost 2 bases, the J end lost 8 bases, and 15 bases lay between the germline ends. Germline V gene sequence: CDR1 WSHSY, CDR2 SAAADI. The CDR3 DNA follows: TGCGCCAGCAGTGAGGTGGGGGGTCGAGGAGGCTACACCTTC. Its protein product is CASSEVGGRGGYTF.

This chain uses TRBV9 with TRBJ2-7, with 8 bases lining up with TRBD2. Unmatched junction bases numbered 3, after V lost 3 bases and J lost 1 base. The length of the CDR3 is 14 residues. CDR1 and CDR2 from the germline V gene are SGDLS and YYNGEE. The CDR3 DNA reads TGTGCCAGCAGCGGCGGGACTAGGTCCTACGAGCAGTACTTC. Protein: CASSGGTRSYEQYF.

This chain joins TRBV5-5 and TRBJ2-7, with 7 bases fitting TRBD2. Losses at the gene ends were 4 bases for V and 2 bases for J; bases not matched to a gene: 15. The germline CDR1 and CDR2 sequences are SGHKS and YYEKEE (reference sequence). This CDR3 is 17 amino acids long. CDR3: CASSLRGLERETYEQYF. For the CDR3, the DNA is TGTGCCAGCAGCCTGAGGGGTCTGGAGCGGGAAACCTACGAGCAGTACTTC.

The CDR3 bases are TGCGCCAGCAGTGAGAGCCGAGCTGGAAACACCATATATTTT. It translates to CASSESRAGNTIYF. This chain uses TRBV10-2 with TRBJ1-3; D unclear. The ends were cut back, 2 bases at V and 2 bases at J, with 7 bases in the middle. Germline lookup yields CDR1 WSHSY and CDR2 SAAADI. The CDR3 runs to 14 residues.